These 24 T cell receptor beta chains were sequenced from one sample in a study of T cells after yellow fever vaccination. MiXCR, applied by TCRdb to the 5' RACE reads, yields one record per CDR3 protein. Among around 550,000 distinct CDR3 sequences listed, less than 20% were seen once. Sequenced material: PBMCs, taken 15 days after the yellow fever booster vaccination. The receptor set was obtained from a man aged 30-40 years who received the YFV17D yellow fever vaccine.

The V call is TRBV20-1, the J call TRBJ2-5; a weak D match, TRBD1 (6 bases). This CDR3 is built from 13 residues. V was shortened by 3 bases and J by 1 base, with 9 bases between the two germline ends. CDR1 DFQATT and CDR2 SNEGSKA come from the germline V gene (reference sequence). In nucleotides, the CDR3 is TGCAGTGCTAGTCCGGACAGCCAAGAGACCCAGTACTTC. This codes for CSASPDSQETQYF.

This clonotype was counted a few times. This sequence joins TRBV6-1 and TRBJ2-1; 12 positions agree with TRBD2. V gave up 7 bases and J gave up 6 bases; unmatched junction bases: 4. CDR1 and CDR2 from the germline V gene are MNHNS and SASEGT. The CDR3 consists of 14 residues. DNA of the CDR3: TGTGCCAGCATAGGGACTAGCGGGTCCAATGAGCAGTTCTTC. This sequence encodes CASIGTSGSNEQFF.

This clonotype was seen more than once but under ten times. CDR3 nucleotides: TGTGCCAGCAGCCCAGAGGACAGACTCTACGAGCAGTACTTC. It encodes CASSPEDRLYEQYF. The V call is TRBV9, the J call TRBJ2-7; the D gene is possibly TRBD1 (6 bases). V dropped 4 bases and J dropped 3 bases, with 14 bases sitting between them. This CDR3 is built from 14 residues. The germline V gene encodes CDR1 SGDLS and CDR2 YYNGEE.

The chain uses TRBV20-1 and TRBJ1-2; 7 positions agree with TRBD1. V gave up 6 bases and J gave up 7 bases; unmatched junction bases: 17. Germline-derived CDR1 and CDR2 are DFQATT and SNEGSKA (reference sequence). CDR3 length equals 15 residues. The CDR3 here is CSAADTVGGGAGYTF. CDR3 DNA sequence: TGCAGTGCCGCAGACACTGTAGGAGGGGGCGCTGGCTACACCTTC.

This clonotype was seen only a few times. CDR3 sequence reads: CASSQTTTGLEAFF. The CDR3, as DNA: TGCGCCAGCAGCCAAACAACGACAGGGCTTGAAGCTTTCTTT. The chain has TRBV5-1 and TRBJ1-1; 7 bases map to TRBD1. CDR3 size: 14 residues. CDR1 SGHRS and CDR2 YFSETQ come from the germline V gene. Unmatched junction bases numbered 10, after V lost 4 bases and J lost 7 bases.

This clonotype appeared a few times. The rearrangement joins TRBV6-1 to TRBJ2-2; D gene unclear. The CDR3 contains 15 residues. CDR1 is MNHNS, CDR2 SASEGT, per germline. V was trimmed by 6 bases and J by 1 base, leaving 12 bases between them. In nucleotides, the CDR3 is TGTGCCAGCAGCCACCCGAAGGGGAACACCGGGGAGCTGTTTTTT. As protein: CASSHPKGNTGELFF.

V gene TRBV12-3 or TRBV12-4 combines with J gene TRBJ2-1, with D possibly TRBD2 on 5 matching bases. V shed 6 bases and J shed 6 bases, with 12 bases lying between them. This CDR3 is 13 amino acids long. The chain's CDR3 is CASSTTSSNEQFF. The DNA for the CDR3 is TGTGCCAGCAGCACCACTAGTTCCAATGAGCAGTTCTTC.

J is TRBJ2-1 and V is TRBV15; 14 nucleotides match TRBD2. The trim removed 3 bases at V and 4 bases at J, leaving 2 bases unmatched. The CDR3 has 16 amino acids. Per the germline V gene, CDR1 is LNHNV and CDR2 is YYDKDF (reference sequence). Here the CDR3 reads CATSRRTSGRYNEQFF. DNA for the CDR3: TGTGCCACCAGCAGGAGGACTAGCGGGAGGTACAATGAGCAGTTCTTC.

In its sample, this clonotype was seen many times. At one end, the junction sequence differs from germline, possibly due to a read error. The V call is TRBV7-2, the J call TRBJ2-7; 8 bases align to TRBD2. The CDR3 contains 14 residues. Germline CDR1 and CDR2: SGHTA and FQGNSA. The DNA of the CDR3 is TGTGCCAGCAGCTTGACGGGAGGGCCCTTGGAGTGGTTGTTC. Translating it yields CASSLTGGPLEWLF.

CDR3 protein: CASSPGTPQPGETQYF. CDR3 sequence (DNA): TGTGCCAGCAGCCCCGGGACGCCCCAACCAGGAGAGACCCAGTACTTC. The chain combines TRBV7-3 with TRBJ2-5; either TRBD1 or TRBD2 may fit D (5 bases each). The germline gives CDR1 SGHTA, CDR2 FQGTGA. V gave up 5 bases and J gave up 4 bases, with 20 bases separating them. The CDR3 is 16 amino acids.

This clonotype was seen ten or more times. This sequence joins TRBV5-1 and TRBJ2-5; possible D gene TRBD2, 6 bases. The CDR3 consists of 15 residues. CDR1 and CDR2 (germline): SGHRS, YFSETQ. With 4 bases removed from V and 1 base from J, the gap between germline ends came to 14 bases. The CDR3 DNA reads TGCGCCAGCAGCCCCTCCAGGACTATCCAAGAGACCCAGTACTTC. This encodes CASSPSRTIQETQYF.

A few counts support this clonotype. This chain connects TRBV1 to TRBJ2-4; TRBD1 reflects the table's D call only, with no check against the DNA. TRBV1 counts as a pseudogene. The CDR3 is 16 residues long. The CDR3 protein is CTSSRSSGTDKNIQYF. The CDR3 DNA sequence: TGCACCAGCAGCCGTTCTTCCGGGACAGATAAAAACATTCAGTACTTC.

CDR3 amino acids: CASSSDRALRGNQETQYF. In DNA form, the CDR3 reads TGTGCCAGCAGCTCCGACAGGGCCTTACGGGGAAATCAAGAGACCCAGTACTTC. This rearrangement joins TRBV28 to TRBJ2-5, with 7 nucleotides matching TRBD1. The J segment lost 2 bases and the V segment lost 6 bases, leaving 18 bases of the junction unmatched. This CDR3 spans 18 amino acids. CDR1 and CDR2 (germline): MDHEN, SYDVKM.

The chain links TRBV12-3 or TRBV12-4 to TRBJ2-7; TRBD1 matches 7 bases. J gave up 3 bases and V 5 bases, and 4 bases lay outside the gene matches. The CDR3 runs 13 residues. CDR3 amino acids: CASSIGGLYEQYF. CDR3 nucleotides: TGTGCCAGCAGTATAGGGGGCCTCTACGAGCAGTACTTC.

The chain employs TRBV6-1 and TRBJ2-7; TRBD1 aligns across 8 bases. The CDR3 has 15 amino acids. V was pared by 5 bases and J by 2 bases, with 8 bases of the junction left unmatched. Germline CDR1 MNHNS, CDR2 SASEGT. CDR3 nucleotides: TGTGCCAGCAGTAGACAGGACAGGGCGACCTACGAGCAGTACTTC. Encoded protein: CASSRQDRATYEQYF.

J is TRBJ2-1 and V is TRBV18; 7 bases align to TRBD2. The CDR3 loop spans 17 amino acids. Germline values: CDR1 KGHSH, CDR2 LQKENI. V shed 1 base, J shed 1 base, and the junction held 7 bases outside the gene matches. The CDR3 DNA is TGTGCCAGCTCACCACGTACAGCGGGGCAGTCCTACAATGAGCAGTTCTTC. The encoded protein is CASSPRTAGQSYNEQFF.

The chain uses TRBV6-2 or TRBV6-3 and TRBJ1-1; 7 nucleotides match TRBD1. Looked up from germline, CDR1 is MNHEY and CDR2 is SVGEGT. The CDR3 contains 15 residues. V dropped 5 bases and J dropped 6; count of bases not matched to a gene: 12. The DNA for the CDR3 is TGTGCCAGCAGTCACGTTACAGGGGACTACCCTGAAGCTTTCTTT. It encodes CASSHVTGDYPEAFF.

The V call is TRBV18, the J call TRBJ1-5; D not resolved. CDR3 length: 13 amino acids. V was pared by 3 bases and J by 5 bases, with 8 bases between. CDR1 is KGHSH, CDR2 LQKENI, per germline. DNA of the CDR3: TGTGCCAGCTCACCGGACCTTTATCAGCCCCAGCATTTT. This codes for CASSPDLYQPQHF.

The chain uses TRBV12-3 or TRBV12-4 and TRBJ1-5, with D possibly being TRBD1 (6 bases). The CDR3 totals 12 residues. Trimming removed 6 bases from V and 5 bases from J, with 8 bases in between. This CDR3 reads CASRQGYQPQHF. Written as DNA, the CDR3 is TGTGCCAGCAGACAGGGTTATCAGCCCCAGCATTTT.

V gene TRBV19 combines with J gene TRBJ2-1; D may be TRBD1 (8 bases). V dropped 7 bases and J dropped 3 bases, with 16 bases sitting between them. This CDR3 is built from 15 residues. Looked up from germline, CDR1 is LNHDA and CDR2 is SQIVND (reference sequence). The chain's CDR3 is CASKIQGGVYNEQFF. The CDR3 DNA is TGTGCCAGTAAGATACAGGGGGGGGTCTACAATGAGCAGTTCTTC.

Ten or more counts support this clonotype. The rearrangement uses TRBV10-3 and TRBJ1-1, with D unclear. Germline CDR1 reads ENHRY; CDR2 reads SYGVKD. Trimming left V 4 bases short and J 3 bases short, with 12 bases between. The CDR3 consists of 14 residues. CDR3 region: CAISGRGQHTEAFF. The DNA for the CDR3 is TGTGCCATCAGTGGCCGGGGTCAACACACTGAAGCTTTCTTT.

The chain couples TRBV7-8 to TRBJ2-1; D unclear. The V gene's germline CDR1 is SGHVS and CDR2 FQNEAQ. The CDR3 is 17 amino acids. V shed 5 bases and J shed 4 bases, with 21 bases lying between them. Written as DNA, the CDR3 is TGTGCCAGCAGCCCCTCGGTTGCCCACCTAATTTACAATGAGCAGTTCTTC. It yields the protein CASSPSVAHLIYNEQFF. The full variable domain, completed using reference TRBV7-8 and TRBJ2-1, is GAGVSQSPRYKVAKRGQDVALRCDPISGHVSLFWYQQALGQGPEFLTYFQNEAQLDKSGLPSDRFFAERPEGSVSTLKIQRTQQEDSAVYLCASSPSVAHLIYNEQFFGPGTRLTVL.

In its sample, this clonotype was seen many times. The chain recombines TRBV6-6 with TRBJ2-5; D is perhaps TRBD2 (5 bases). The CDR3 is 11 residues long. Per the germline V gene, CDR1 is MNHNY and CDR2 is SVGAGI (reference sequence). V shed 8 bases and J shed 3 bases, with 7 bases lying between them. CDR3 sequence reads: CASGREETQYF. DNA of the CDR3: TGTGCCAGCGGGCGGGAAGAGACCCAGTACTTC.

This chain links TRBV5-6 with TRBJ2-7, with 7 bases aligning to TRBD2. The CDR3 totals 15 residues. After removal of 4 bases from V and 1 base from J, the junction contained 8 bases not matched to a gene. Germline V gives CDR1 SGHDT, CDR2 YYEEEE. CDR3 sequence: CASSPDGRWSYEQYF. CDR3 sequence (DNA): TGTGCCAGCAGCCCCGACGGGAGGTGGTCCTACGAGCAGTACTTC.